A selection of T cell receptor beta chains follows, all from one sample in a study of blood T cell repertoires in COVID-19. The repertoire was sequenced with immunoSEQ multiplex PCR; TCRdb's copy has only in-frame clones and lacks some. Of fewer than 350,000 clones in the sample, more than 70% were seen once. Sequencing input: PBMCs or T cells enriched from blood (not recorded which). Receptors originate from a woman aged 60-75 years in a cohort exposed to, infected with or recovered from COVID-19 (not recorded which). CDR3s include the opening cysteine and the closing phenylalanine or tryptophan. A D gene is named only where the DNA matches it firmly. Part of the rows lack a size; the others show once, few, many or a class for expanded clones.

cdr3_aa	cdr3_nt	j_call	clone_size	v_call	d_call	cdr3_length
CASTPDSSSYNEQFF	TGCGCCAGCACTCCGGACAGTAGCTCCTACAATGAGCAGTTCTTC	TRBJ2-1	-	TRBV5-1	-	15
CASSWTGLAGNTIYF	TGTGCCAGCAGCTGGACAGGGTTAGCTGGAAACACCATATATTTT	TRBJ1-3	-	TRBV7-9	TRBD1	15
CASSYRDSPYEQYF	TGTGCCAGCAGCTATCGGGACAGCCCCTACGAGCAGTACTTC	TRBJ2-7	-	TRBV5-4	TRBD1	14
CSVLAGGSNQPQHF	TGCAGCGTTCTAGCAGGGGGCAGCAATCAGCCCCAGCATTTT	TRBJ1-5	-	TRBV29-1	TRBD1	14
CASSLAAGGNQPQHF	TGTGCCAGCAGCTTAGCGGCGGGAGGAAATCAGCCCCAGCATTTT	TRBJ1-5	-	TRBV7-2	-	15
CASSSLVGEQFF	TGTGCCAGCAGTTCCCTAGTTGGTGAGCAGTTCTTC	TRBJ2-1	-	TRBV28	-	12
CASSSDYLSYEQYF	TGTGCCAGCAGTTCCGACTACCTCTCCTACGAGCAGTACTTC	TRBJ2-7	few	TRBV6-2/TRBV6-3	-	14
CASSRGTGDYEQYF	TGTGCCAGCAGTAGGGGGACAGGTGACTACGAGCAGTACTTC	TRBJ2-7	-	TRBV2	TRBD1	14
CASSLVLTGPSYEQYF	TGTGCCAGCAGCTTAGTGTTGACAGGGCCCTCCTACGAGCAGTACTTC	TRBJ2-7	-	TRBV7-2	TRBD1	16
CASSLRTGANYGYTF	TGTGCCAGCAGTTTACGGACAGGGGCTAACTATGGCTACACCTTC	TRBJ1-2	-	TRBV27	TRBD1	15
CASSPGLAGLTDTQYF	TGTGCCAGCAGCCCCGGACTAGCGGGACTCACAGATACGCAGTATTTT	TRBJ2-3	-	TRBV13	TRBD2	16
CASSGTGDSYEQYF	TGTGCCAGCAGCGGGACAGGGGACTCCTACGAGCAGTACTTC	TRBJ2-7	-	TRBV5-4	TRBD1	14
CASSLGPFGSYEQYF	TGTGCCAGCAGTTTAGGGCCGTTCGGATCTTACGAGCAGTACTTC	TRBJ2-7	few	TRBV27	-	15
CSVGQGASEAFF	TGCAGCGTGGGACAGGGGGCGTCTGAAGCTTTCTTT	TRBJ1-1	-	TRBV29-1	TRBD1	12
CASSDLRQGLSPNYGYTF	TGTGCCAGCAGTGATCTCCGACAGGGGCTTTCGCCGAACTATGGCTACACCTTC	TRBJ1-2	-	TRBV25-1	TRBD1	18
CASSQEGQPNEKLFF	TGCGCCAGCAGCCAAGAGGGACAGCCTAATGAAAAACTGTTTTTT	TRBJ1-4	few	TRBV4-3	TRBD1	15
CASSLTSLSAGELFF	TGTGCCAGCAGCCTGACTAGCTTGAGCGCCGGGGAGCTGTTTTTT	TRBJ2-2	-	TRBV14	TRBD2	15
CASSYQVQASYNEQFF	TGTGCCAGCAGTTATCAGGTCCAGGCTTCCTACAATGAGCAGTTCTTC	TRBJ2-1	-	TRBV7-9	-	16
CASSRDYLSGANVLTF	TGCGCCAGCAGCCGGGACTACCTCTCTGGGGCCAACGTCCTGACTTTC	TRBJ2-6	-	TRBV5-1	TRBD2	16
CASSLADRPYEQYF	TGTGCCAGCAGCTTAGCGGACAGACCCTACGAGCAGTACTTC	TRBJ2-7	few	TRBV11-2	-	14
CASSFHGNTIYF	TGTGCCAGCAGCTTCCATGGAAACACCATATATTTT	TRBJ1-3	-	TRBV7-8	-	12
CAWSVTGVSYEQYF	TGTGCCTGGAGTGTAACGGGGGTCTCCTACGAGCAGTACTTC	TRBJ2-7	once	TRBV30	-	14
CASSRSLTEAFF	TGTGCCAGCAGCAGGAGTCTCACTGAAGCTTTCTTT	TRBJ1-1	-	TRBV5-6	-	12
CASSLSLAGGYEQYF	TGTGCCAGCAGCCTAAGCTTAGCGGGAGGATACGAGCAGTACTTC	TRBJ2-7	-	TRBV6-6	TRBD2	15
CASSVVRSTEAFF	TGTGCCAGCAGCGTAGTCAGAAGCACTGAAGCTTTCTTT	TRBJ1-1	once	TRBV9	-	13
CASRPVPRGTEAFF	TGTGCCAGCAGACCCGTCCCAAGGGGCACTGAAGCTTTCTTT	TRBJ1-1	-	TRBV9	-	14
CASSESMQGRFEQFF	TGCGCCAGCAGTGAGTCGATGCAGGGTCGCTTTGAGCAGTTCTTC	TRBJ2-1	-	TRBV10-1	-	15
CASSQVSGSQPQHF	TGTGCCAGCAGCCAAGTCTCGGGATCTCAGCCCCAGCATTTT	TRBJ1-5	-	TRBV3-1/TRBV3-2	-	14
CASRAGQGRGEKLFF	TGTGCCAGCAGGGCGGGACAGGGACGGGGGGAAAAACTGTTTTTT	TRBJ1-4	-	TRBV28	TRBD1	15
CASSFGTPSYEQYF	TGCGCCAGCAGCTTCGGGACACCTTCCTACGAGCAGTACTTC	TRBJ2-7	-	TRBV5-1	-	14
CASSNRQGYNNSPLHF	TGTGCCAGCAGCAATCGACAGGGGTATAATAATTCACCCCTCCACTTT	TRBJ1-6	-	TRBV5-6	TRBD1	16
CASSLAGTSGRASTDTQYF	TGTGCCAGCAGTTTAGCCGGGACTAGCGGGAGGGCTAGCACAGATACGCAGTATTTT	TRBJ2-3	-	TRBV28	TRBD2	19
CAWSMTGQGSTEAFF	TGTGCCTGGAGTATGACGGGTCAGGGAAGCACTGAAGCTTTCTTT	TRBJ1-1	-	TRBV30	-	15
CASSSGGEQYF	TGTGCCAGCAGCTCGGGGGGCGAGCAGTACTTC	TRBJ2-7	-	TRBV27	TRBD2	11
CASSQTGGLDEQYF	TGTGCCAGCAGTCAGACAGGGGGGCTCGACGAGCAGTACTTC	TRBJ2-7	-	TRBV28	TRBD1	14
CASSFDRGVEQYF	TGTGCCAGCAGCTTCGACAGGGGGGTTGAGCAGTACTTC	TRBJ2-7	-	TRBV13	TRBD1	13
CAWRGGLAAETQYF	TGTGCCTGGAGGGGTGGACTAGCTGCGGAGACCCAGTACTTC	TRBJ2-5	-	TRBV30	TRBD2	14
CATGSRGEVYGQFF	TGTGCCACCGGAAGCAGGGGGGAGGTATATGGGCAGTTCTTC	TRBJ2-1	once	TRBV15	-	14
CAWSLLGTADTQYF	TGTGCCTGGAGTCTACTGGGCACGGCAGATACGCAGTATTTT	TRBJ2-3	-	TRBV30	-	14
CASSLGGGTEAFF	TGTGCCAGCAGTTTGGGAGGGGGCACTGAAGCTTTCTTT	TRBJ1-1	-	TRBV12-3/TRBV12-4	-	13
CASSLGWDYLSTDTQYF	TGTGCCAGCAGCTTAGGCTGGGACTACCTAAGCACAGATACGCAGTATTTT	TRBJ2-3	-	TRBV11-2	TRBD2	17
CASSLGTGGYNQPQHF	TGTGCCAGCTCACTAGGCACAGGGGGCTACAATCAGCCCCAGCATTTT	TRBJ1-5	-	TRBV18	TRBD1	16
CASRNRGANYGYTF	TGTGCCAGCAGGAACAGGGGGGCAAACTATGGCTACACCTTC	TRBJ1-2	-	TRBV2	TRBD1	14
CASSFEGIGNTIYF	TGTGCCAGCAGTTTCGAGGGAATTGGAAACACCATATATTTT	TRBJ1-3	-	TRBV6-6	-	14
CATQLRTGDYGYTF	TGCGCCACCCAATTAAGGACAGGCGACTATGGCTACACCTTC	TRBJ1-2	-	TRBV5-1	TRBD1	14
CASSLAGGPNTGELFF	TGTGCCAGCAGCTTAGCGGGAGGCCCGAACACCGGGGAGCTGTTTTTT	TRBJ2-2	-	TRBV11-3	TRBD2	16
CASRLSTNEKLFF	TGTGCCTCCCGACTTTCAACTAATGAAAAACTGTTTTTT	TRBJ1-4	-	TRBV30	-	13
CASSFSDLNTEAFF	TGTGCCAGCAGCTTCTCGGACTTGAACACTGAAGCTTTCTTT	TRBJ1-1	once	TRBV7-9	-	14